This TCR beta chain was retrieved from a study of PD-L1 blockade in urothelial cancer. Assay: immunoSEQ multiplex PCR; the TCRdb copy retains only in-frame clones and omits some. The table has some 97,000 clones, roughly nine tenths seen once; the top ten hold around 0.9%. This TCR derives from a woman older than 75 with urothelial cancer. The sample consisted of PBMCs, taken around atezolizumab (anti-PD-L1) treatment.

CDR3 in DNA: TGTGCCAGCAGTGAATTCAGTCACAGGGGGCGTGAGCAGTACTTC. This encodes CASSEFSHRGREQYF. The V call is TRBV6-1, the J call TRBJ2-7; 9 bases are a match to TRBD1. Germline V gene data show CDR1 as MNHNS and CDR2 as SASEGT. J lost 7 bases, V lost 2 bases, and 9 bases had no gene match. This CDR3 is built from 15 residues.